This entry lists 5 T cell receptor beta chains sequenced from one sample in a study of lymphopenia after photon versus proton radiotherapy. Clones were sequenced by immunoSEQ multiplex PCR, and TCRdb holds only the in-frame ones, with some missing. The sample lists about 160,000 clones; around nine tenths were seen once. Sequencing was performed on peripheral blood, taken from a patient treated with photon-based radiotherapy. These receptors were taken from a man in his fifties or sixties with gastric cancer.

The chain combines TRBV4-2 with TRBJ2-2; D call uncertain. The CDR3 contains 15 residues. Trimming left V 1 base short and J 5 bases short, with 11 bases between. Germline assignment: CDR1 LGHNA and CDR2 YNFKEQ. Here the CDR3 reads CASSQGTLSTGELFF. The CDR3 DNA reads TGTGCCAGCAGCCAAGGGACCCTCAGTACCGGGGAGCTGTTTTTT.

The chain joins TRBV13 to TRBJ2-2; tentatively, D is TRBD1 (6 bases). The CDR3 is made up of 14 amino acids. Trimming pared 0 bases from V and 6 bases from J, leaving 8 bases between. The V gene's germline CDR1 is PRHDT and CDR2 FYEKMQ (reference sequence). CDR3 in amino acids: CASSLGRGPGELFF. The CDR3 coding sequence is TGTGCCAGCAGCTTAGGCAGGGGCCCCGGGGAGCTGTTTTTT.

The chain employs TRBV28 and TRBJ2-1; perhaps TRBD2 as D (6 bases). Germline CDR1 reads MDHEN; CDR2 reads SYDVKM. This CDR3 is built from 14 residues. V was clipped by 8 bases and J by 7 bases, with 18 bases between them. CDR3 in amino acids: CASRLSGAWNEQFF. CDR3 nucleotides: TGTGCCAGCCGACTGTCGGGAGCGTGGAATGAGCAGTTCTTC.

This chain links TRBV5-3 with TRBJ1-1; D not resolved. TRBV5-3 is annotated as an ORF whose role is uncertain. Trimming took off 0 bases at V and 1 base at J, with 10 bases between the two ends. The length of the CDR3 is 15 residues. The CDR3 coding sequence is TGTGCCAGAAGCTTGGGTAGCGGCAAGAACACTGAAGCTTTCTTT. It codes for CARSLGSGKNTEAFF.

The chain couples TRBV18 to TRBJ1-1, with TRBD1 as a possible D gene (5 bases). Germline V lookup: CDR1 KGHSH, CDR2 LQKENI. The CDR3 is 15 amino acids. The germline V and J ends were trimmed by 5 bases and 0 bases, with 13 bases remaining between them. CDR3 bases: TGTGCCAGCTCATCCCCCCAGGGATTGAACACTGAAGCTTTCTTT. Protein sequence: CASSSPQGLNTEAFF.